The rows below give T cell receptor beta chains drawn from one sample of a study of human T cells and chemical hapten exposure. Via MiXCR, TCRdb re-called the RACE reads, giving one row per CDR3 protein. The table has over 85,000 distinct CDR3 sequences, approximately 9.7% seen once. Sequencing used whole blood. The receptors shown here come from a female donor in good health. Some clones in this sample may be carry-over from other donors' samples. Each CDR3 is given with its conserved first and last residue. The D gene is left open where the match is weak. Some rows mark clone size as missing; the rest say once, few, many or name a class of expanded clone.

J,D,V,size,CDR3,DNA
TRBJ2-7,TRBD1,TRBV29-1,many,CSVGQGHDEQYF,TGCAGCGTGGGACAGGGCCATGACGAGCAGTACTTC
TRBJ2-1,TRBD2,TRBV7-2,NA,CASSQLSYRTSGNNEQFF,TGTGCCAGCAGCCAGCTTAGTTACCGGACTAGCGGGAATAATGAGCAGTTCTTC
TRBJ2-5,NA,TRBV20-1,few,CSARVRPETQYF,TGCAGTGCTAGAGTCCGACCCGAGACCCAGTACTTC
TRBJ2-5,TRBD2,TRBV20-1,NA,CSARDRLAGKETQYF,TGCAGTGCTAGGGACAGACTAGCGGGGAAAGAGACCCAGTACTTC
TRBJ2-7,NA,TRBV7-2,many,CASSLDREAKYEQYF,TGTGCCAGCAGCTTAGACAGAGAGGCCAAGTACGAGCAGTACTTC
TRBJ2-7,TRBD2,TRBV20-1,NA,CSARSPSGLLDYEQYF,TGCAGTGCTAGATCTCCTAGCGGACTCCTTGACTACGAGCAGTACTTC
TRBJ2-7,NA,TRBV12-3/TRBV12-4,many,CASSPTGSHEQYF,TGTGCCAGCAGCCCTACAGGATCGCACGAGCAGTACTTC
TRBJ2-5,NA,TRBV6-2/TRBV6-3,many,CASSYSATRDVFQETQYF,TGTGCCAGCAGTTACTCGGCGACCCGAGATGTATTTCAAGAGACCCAGTACTTC
TRBJ2-3,TRBD2,TRBV28,NA,CASSPGGAGVLDTQYF,TGTGCCAGCAGTCCGGGTGGAGCGGGAGTTCTAGATACGCAGTATTTT
TRBJ2-7,TRBD2,TRBV19,many,CASGVAGEISEQYF,TGTGCCAGTGGGGTAGCGGGAGAAATCAGCGAGCAGTACTTC
TRBJ2-3,TRBD1,TRBV28,NA,CASSSDRAMHTQYF,TGTGCCAGCAGTTCGGACAGGGCCATGCATACGCAGTATTTT
TRBJ2-5,NA,TRBV29-1,once,CSVGGGNRGAETQYF,TGCAGCGTTGGGGGTGGGAATAGGGGAGCGGAAACCCAGTACTTC
TRBJ1-2,NA,TRBV7-9,few,CASSLNWDTSGHGYTF,TGTGCCAGCAGCTTAAATTGGGACACCAGTGGCCATGGCTACACCTTC
TRBJ1-1,NA,TRBV29-1,many,CSVEANTEAFF,TGCAGCGTTGAAGCTAACACTGAAGCTTTCTTT
TRBJ2-1,TRBD1,TRBV6-4,many,CASSDIVAGGEQFF,TGTGCCAGCAGTGACATAGTAGCAGGGGGTGAGCAGTTCTTC
TRBJ1-5,TRBD1,TRBV12-3/TRBV12-4,many,CASSIDRGLSNQPQHF,TGTGCCAGCAGTATTGACAGGGGGTTAAGCAATCAGCCCCAGCATTTT
TRBJ2-1,NA,TRBV25-1,NA,CASSDILGYEQFF,TGTGCCAGCAGTGATATCCTGGGCTATGAGCAGTTCTTC
TRBJ2-5,TRBD1,TRBV7-8,few,CASSTLTGAYQETQYF,TGTGCCAGCAGCACCCTGACAGGGGCATACCAAGAGACCCAGTACTTC
TRBJ2-1,TRBD2,TRBV3-1,NA,CASSVSGGYNEQFF,TGTGCCAGCTCCGTGTCGGGAGGGTATAATGAGCAGTTCTTC
TRBJ2-4,NA,TRBV5-5,NA,CASSLGSPRDIQYF,TGTGCCAGCAGCTTGGGTTCGCCACGGGACATTCAGTACTTC
TRBJ2-3,TRBD2,TRBV2,NA,CASSSSGRPSTDTQYF,TGTGCCAGCAGTTCTAGCGGGAGGCCCAGCACAGATACGCAGTATTTT
TRBJ2-7,NA,TRBV7-2,many,CASSLGASGAYEQYF,TGTGCCAGCAGCTTAGGTGCGTCGGGGGCCTACGAGCAGTACTTC
TRBJ2-1,TRBD2,TRBV6-5,NA,CASRGLAGVTYNEQFF,TGTGCCAGCAGGGGACTAGCGGGAGTAACCTACAATGAGCAGTTCTTC
TRBJ2-7,TRBD1,TRBV28,NA,CASSTGTGAFEQYF,TGTGCCAGCAGTACCGGGACAGGGGCTTTTGAGCAGTACTTC
TRBJ2-5,NA,TRBV29-1,many,CSVEDGQGPETQYF,TGCAGCGTTGAAGATGGGCAGGGCCCGGAGACCCAGTACTTC
TRBJ2-5,NA,TRBV28,many,CASSPPLGNQETQYF,TGTGCCAGCAGTCCTCCGTTAGGCAACCAAGAGACCCAGTACTTC
TRBJ2-1,NA,TRBV12-3/TRBV12-4,NA,CASHPGLNNEQFF,TGTGCCAGCCACCCAGGGTTAAACAATGAGCAGTTCTTC
TRBJ1-1,NA,TRBV20-1,few,CSTSIALEAFF,TGCAGTACTTCAATCGCCCTTGAAGCTTTCTTT
TRBJ2-3,NA,TRBV27,few,CASSSSGVTIDTQYF,TGTGCCAGCAGTTCCTCAGGGGTGACAATAGATACGCAGTATTTT
TRBJ2-3,NA,TRBV7-2,many,CASSPGLGLDTQYF,TGTGCCAGCAGCCCAGGCCTGGGGTTGGATACGCAGTATTTT
TRBJ1-1,NA,TRBV3-1,NA,CASSQGDSLNTEAFF,TGTGCCAGCAGCCAAGGGGACTCCCTGAACACTGAAGCTTTCTTT
TRBJ2-7,TRBD1,TRBV29-1,NA,CSVDGSGTGVHEQYF,TGCAGCGTTGACGGCTCCGGGACAGGGGTTCACGAGCAGTACTTC
TRBJ2-5,TRBD1,TRBV7-9,few,CASSVRGREETQYF,TGTGCCAGCAGCGTCAGGGGGCGCGAGGAGACCCAGTACTTC
TRBJ2-6,NA,TRBV4-2,few,CASSQDEGPSSGANVLTF,TGTGCCAGCAGCCAAGATGAGGGGCCATCCTCTGGGGCCAACGTCCTGACTTTC
TRBJ1-5,NA,TRBV7-2,few,CASSSGQISNQPQHF,TGTGCCAGCAGCAGCGGACAGATAAGCAATCAGCCCCAGCATTTT
TRBJ2-6,NA,TRBV28,few,CASSSPRGGANVLTF,TGTGCCAGCAGTTCTCCCCGGGGAGGGGCCAACGTCCTGACTTTC
TRBJ2-3,NA,TRBV7-2,many,CASKAGPADTQYF,TGTGCCTCTAAGGCGGGACCCGCAGATACGCAGTATTTT
TRBJ1-5,TRBD1,TRBV24-1,few,CATSETRQGAGNQPQHF,TGTGCCACCAGTGAGACCCGACAGGGGGCAGGCAATCAGCCCCAGCATTTT
TRBJ1-4,TRBD1,TRBV2,NA,CASRQGAGSEKLFF,TGTGCCAGTAGACAGGGGGCCGGTAGTGAAAAACTGTTTTTT
TRBJ2-3,NA,TRBV7-9,NA,CASRSPGGASTDTQYF,TGTGCCAGCAGGTCGCCGGGCGGGGCTAGCACAGATACGCAGTATTTT
TRBJ2-1,NA,TRBV6-1,NA,CASSESTFSYNEQFF,TGTGCCAGCAGTGAATCGACCTTCTCCTACAATGAGCAGTTCTTC
TRBJ1-4,TRBD1,TRBV6-5,many,CASSRDSATNEKLFF,TGTGCCAGCAGTCGGGACAGTGCAACTAATGAAAAACTGTTTTTT
TRBJ1-5,TRBD1,TRBV6-1,NA,CASKLQGGGQPQHF,TGTGCCAGCAAATTACAGGGGGGTGGTCAGCCCCAGCATTTT
TRBJ2-7,TRBD2,TRBV6-1,NA,CASTELADCPYEQYF,TGTGCCAGCACGGAGCTAGCGGATTGCCCCTACGAGCAGTACTTC
TRBJ1-2,TRBD1,TRBV5-5,NA,CASSGEGQGARGYTF,TGTGCCAGCAGCGGCGAGGGACAGGGGGCGCGGGGCTACACCTTC
TRBJ2-3,NA,TRBV29-1,many,CSVEPTASTDTQYF,TGCAGCGTTGAACCAACGGCTAGCACAGATACGCAGTATTTT
TRBJ2-1,NA,TRBV6-2/TRBV6-3,few,CASSYGTNNEQFF,TGTGCCAGCAGTTACGGGACAAACAATGAGCAGTTCTTC
TRBJ2-3,TRBD2,TRBV3-1,NA,CASSQDFGLAGVPDTQYF,TGTGCCAGCAGCCAAGATTTCGGACTAGCGGGAGTCCCAGATACGCAGTATTTT
TRBJ1-1,TRBD1,TRBV10-3,few,CAIRPGQGAFTEAFF,TGTGCCATCAGACCGGGACAGGGGGCGTTCACTGAAGCTTTCTTT
TRBJ1-4,NA,TRBV2,NA,CASVRTNEKLFF,TGTGCCAGCGTACGAACTAATGAAAAACTGTTTTTT
TRBJ1-5,TRBD1,TRBV2,many,CASSVPQGGHSNQPQHF,TGTGCCAGCAGTGTACCACAGGGGGGCCATAGCAATCAGCCCCAGCATTTT
TRBJ2-3,TRBD2,TRBV12-3/TRBV12-4,NA,CASSSSGSRDTQYF,TGTGCCAGCAGCTCTAGCGGGAGCAGAGATACGCAGTATTTT
TRBJ1-6,NA,TRBV15,few,CATSRGRMGTSYNSPLHF,TGTGCCACCAGCAGAGGCCGCATGGGGACGTCCTATAATTCACCCCTCCACTTT
TRBJ2-3,NA,TRBV6-1,few,CASSYLLRDLTDTQYF,TGTGCCAGCAGCTATCTCCTGCGGGACCTTACAGATACGCAGTATTTT
TRBJ2-7,TRBD1,TRBV25-1,few,CASSDRQGAEEQYF,TGTGCCAGCAGTGACAGACAGGGGGCGGAAGAGCAGTACTTC